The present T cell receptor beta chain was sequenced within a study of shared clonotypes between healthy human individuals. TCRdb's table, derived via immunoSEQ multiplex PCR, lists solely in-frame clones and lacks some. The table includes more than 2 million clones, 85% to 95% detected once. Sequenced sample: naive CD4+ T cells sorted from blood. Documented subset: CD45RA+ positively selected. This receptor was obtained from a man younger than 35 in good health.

The CDR3 loop reads CASSPRQVRPLHF. The CDR3, as DNA: TGTGCCAGCAGCCCTAGACAGGTCCGGCCCCTCCACTTT. This chain joins TRBV6-1 and TRBJ1-6, with D possibly being TRBD1 (6 bases). This CDR3 region has 13 residues. The germline V gene encodes CDR1 MNHNS and CDR2 SASEGT. The V and J ends lost 6 bases and 13 bases respectively, with 16 bases between them.